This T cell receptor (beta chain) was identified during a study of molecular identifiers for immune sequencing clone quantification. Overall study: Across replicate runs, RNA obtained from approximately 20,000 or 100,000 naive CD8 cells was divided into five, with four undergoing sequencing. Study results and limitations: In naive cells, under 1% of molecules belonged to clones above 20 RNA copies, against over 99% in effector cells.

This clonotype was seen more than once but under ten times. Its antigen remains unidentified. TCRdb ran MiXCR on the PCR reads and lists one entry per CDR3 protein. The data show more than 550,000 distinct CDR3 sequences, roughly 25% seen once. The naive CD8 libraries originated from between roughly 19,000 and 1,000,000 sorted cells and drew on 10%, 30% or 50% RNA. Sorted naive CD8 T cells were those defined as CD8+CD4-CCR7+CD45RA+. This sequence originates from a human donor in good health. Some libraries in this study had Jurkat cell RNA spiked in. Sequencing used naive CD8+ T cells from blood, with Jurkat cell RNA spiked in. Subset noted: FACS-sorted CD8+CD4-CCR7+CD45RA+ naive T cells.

The CDR3 sequence is CASSVVGTFNQPQHF. The DNA for the CDR3 is TGTGCCAGCAGCGTAGTGGGGACATTCAATCAGCCCCAGCATTTT. The V and J genes are TRBV28 and TRBJ1-5, with D perhaps TRBD1 (6 bases). Per germline, CDR1 MDHEN and CDR2 SYDVKM. This CDR3 comprises 15 residues. Trimming took 6 bases from V and 3 from J, leaving 15 bases between them.